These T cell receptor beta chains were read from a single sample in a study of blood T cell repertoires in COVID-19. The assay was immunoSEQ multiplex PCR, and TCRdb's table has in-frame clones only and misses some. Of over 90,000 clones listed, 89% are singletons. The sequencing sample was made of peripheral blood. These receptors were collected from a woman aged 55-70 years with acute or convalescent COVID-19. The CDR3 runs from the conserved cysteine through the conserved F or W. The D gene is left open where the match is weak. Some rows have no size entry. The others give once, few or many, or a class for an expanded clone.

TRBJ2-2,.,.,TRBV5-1,TGCGCCAGCAGCTTTGGGCTGGTCCCTATTACCGGGGAGCTGTTTTTT,CASSFGLVPITGELFF
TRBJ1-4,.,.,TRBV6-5,TGTGCCAGCAGTTACTCAGGGCCAGGGTCGGGTGAAAAACTGTTTTTT,CASSYSGPGSGEKLFF
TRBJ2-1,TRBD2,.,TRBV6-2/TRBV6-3,TGTGCCAGCAGTTACTCAGCGGGACTGGCCTACAATGAGCAGTTCTTC,CASSYSAGLAYNEQFF
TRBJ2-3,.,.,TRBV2,TGTGCCAGCCACGGGTTAGCACGAACAGATACGCAGTATTTT,CASHGLARTDTQYF
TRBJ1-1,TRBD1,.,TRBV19,TGTGCCAGTAGTTCCCGGGGACAGGGGGGATGGGACACTGAAGCTTTCTTT,CASSSRGQGGWDTEAFF
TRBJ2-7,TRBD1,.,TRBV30,TGTGCCTGGAGACAGGGGGCAGGCTACGAGCAGTACTTC,CAWRQGAGYEQYF
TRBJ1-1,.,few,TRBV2,TGTGCCAGCAGTGAACGGACTGAAGCTTTCTTT,CASSERTEAFF
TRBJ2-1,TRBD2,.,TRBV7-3,TGTGCCAGCAGCTTAAGGACCGGGACTAGTACCAATGAGCAGTTCTTC,CASSLRTGTSTNEQFF
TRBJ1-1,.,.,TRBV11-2,TGTGCCAGCAGCTTAGTCGGGAACACTGAAGCTTTCTTT,CASSLVGNTEAFF
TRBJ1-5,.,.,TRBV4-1,TGCGCCAGCAGCCAAGAACAGGGCTTTCGCAATCAGCCCCAGCATTTT,CASSQEQGFRNQPQHF
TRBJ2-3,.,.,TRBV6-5,TGTGCCAGCAGCACAGGGTCGGGTACAGATACGCAGTATTTT,CASSTGSGTDTQYF
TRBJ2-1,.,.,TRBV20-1,TGCAGTGCTAGCTTAGCGCTTGAGCAGTTCTTC,CSASLALEQFF
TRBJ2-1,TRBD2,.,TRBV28,TGTGCCAGCAGTTTCGGGGGACTAGTGGGGCGGTATGAGCAGTTCTTC,CASSFGGLVGRYEQFF
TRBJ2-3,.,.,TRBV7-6,TGTGCCAGCAGCTTACAGGGCACAGATACGCAGTATTTT,CASSLQGTDTQYF
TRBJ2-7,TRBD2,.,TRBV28,TGTGCCAGCAGTCCGGTTATGGGAGCGGGACCTCTCTACGAGCAGTACTTC,CASSPVMGAGPLYEQYF
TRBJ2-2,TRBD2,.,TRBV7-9,TGTGCCAGCAGCTTGAGCCCGGGACTAGCAGGGACCGGGGAGCTGTTTTTT,CASSLSPGLAGTGELFF
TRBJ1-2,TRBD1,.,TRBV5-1,TGCGCCAGCAGCTCTCGACCTCGACAGGGTTATGGCTACACCTTC,CASSSRPRQGYGYTF
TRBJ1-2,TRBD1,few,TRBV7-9,TGTGCCAGCAGCTTAGCGGGGACAGGGTCTGGCTACACCTTC,CASSLAGTGSGYTF
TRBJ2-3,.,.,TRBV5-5,TGTGCCAGCAGCTCAACAGATACGCAGTATTTT,CASSSTDTQYF
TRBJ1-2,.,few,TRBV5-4,TGTGCCAGCAGCGTAGATCTCTATGGCTACACCTTC,CASSVDLYGYTF
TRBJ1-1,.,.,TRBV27,TGTGCCAGCAGACCCCTTCTAGCTTACACTGAAGCTTTCTTT,CASRPLLAYTEAFF
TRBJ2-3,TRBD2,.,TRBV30,TGTGCCTGGAGTGTAACTAGCGGGAGGAGCACAGATACGCAGTATTTT,CAWSVTSGRSTDTQYF
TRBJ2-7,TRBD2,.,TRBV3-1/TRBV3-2,TGTGCCAGCAGCCAGGGGGGACTAGCGGGCTCCTACGAGCAGTACTTC,CASSQGGLAGSYEQYF
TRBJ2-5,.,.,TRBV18,TGTGCCAGCTCACCAAGCCCTCAGGCTGGAGGGGAGACCCAGTACTTC,CASSPSPQAGGETQYF
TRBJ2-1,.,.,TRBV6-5,TGTGCCAGCAGACGAACTGACACCTACAATGAGCAGTTCTTC,CASRRTDTYNEQFF
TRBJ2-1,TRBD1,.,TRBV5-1,TGCGCCAGCAGCCCCTCCGCGGGACAGGGCGATGAGCAGTTCTTC,CASSPSAGQGDEQFF
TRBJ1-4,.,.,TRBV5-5,TGTGCCAGCAGGCAGGGAAATAATGAAAAACTGTTTTTT,CASRQGNNEKLFF